The clone carrying this TCR beta chain was seen at least ten times. CDR3 size: 15 residues. Trimming removed 5 bases at V and 7 bases at J, with 18 bases between. The TCR beta CDR3 regions underwent amplification from RNA transcripts. First-round RT-PCR with HTBI primers preceded a second-round multiplex PCR. Each CDR3 protein is one row after TCRdb ran MiXCR on the multiplex PCR reads. The sample gives some 1.1 million distinct CDR3 sequences, about 38% of which show up once; roughly 11% is in the top ten. The data are from a study of Graves' ophthalmopathy and Graves' hyperthyroidism. Researchers turned away patients with other autoimmune diseases, uncontrolled infections, pregnancy or lactation.

This sequence joins TRBV12-3 or TRBV12-4 and TRBJ1-5, with D possibly being TRBD1 (6 bases). This TCR was sampled from an adult man with Graves' hyperthyroidism. The sample consisted of peripheral blood or thyroid tissue (not recorded which). The CDR3 region has the DNA TGTGCCAGCAGTCGGGGGCAGGGAACTTTGCAGCCCCAGCATTTT. It translates to CASSRGQGTLQPQHF.